This entry features one T cell receptor beta chain sequence. Sequencing used immunoSEQ multiplex PCR; TCRdb keeps in-frame clones, though not all of them. The sample lists roughly 400,000 clones; about 89% were seen once. Trimming stripped 2 bases from V and 3 bases from J, with 8 bases between. Germline CDR1 reads ENHRY; CDR2 reads SYGVKD. The CDR3 consists of 14 residues. This entry belongs to a study of Ad26.COV2.S vaccination and SARS-CoV-2 variants. Regarding treatment: over 15 received Ad26.COV2.S at low or high dose, single or two shots; 5 received placebo; per-sample allocation not given. Sampling was performed 63 days after the first vaccine or placebo injection.

The chain is built from TRBV10-3 and TRBJ1-5; D call uncertain. Sequences were derived from peripheral blood, sampled in a trial of Ad26.COV2.S vaccine versus placebo. The TCR originated in a person between 18 and 65 years old who received the Ad26.COV2.S COVID-19 vaccine or a placebo. The CDR3 DNA is TGTGCCATCAGTGAGAGAGATACCAATCAGCCCCAGCATTTT. Amino acid sequence: CAISERDTNQPQHF.